This TCR beta chain was sequenced during a study of blood T cell repertoires in COVID-19. The repertoire was sequenced with immunoSEQ multiplex PCR; TCRdb's copy has only in-frame clones and lacks some. Here the sample spans about 110,000 clones, 82% being singletons. The CDR3 loop spans 15 amino acids. Per germline, CDR1 MNHNS and CDR2 SASEGT. The ends were cut back, 2 bases at V and 6 bases at J, with 17 bases in the middle. This receptor was obtained from a woman aged 55-69 years with acute or convalescent COVID-19. Sample: peripheral blood. V is TRBV6-1 and J is TRBJ2-7, with D perhaps matching TRBD2 (5 bases). The CDR3 region has the DNA TGTGCCAGCAGTGAAACGGCGGGCGGGTTGGGCGAGCAGTACTTC. This translates into CASSETAGGLGEQYF.